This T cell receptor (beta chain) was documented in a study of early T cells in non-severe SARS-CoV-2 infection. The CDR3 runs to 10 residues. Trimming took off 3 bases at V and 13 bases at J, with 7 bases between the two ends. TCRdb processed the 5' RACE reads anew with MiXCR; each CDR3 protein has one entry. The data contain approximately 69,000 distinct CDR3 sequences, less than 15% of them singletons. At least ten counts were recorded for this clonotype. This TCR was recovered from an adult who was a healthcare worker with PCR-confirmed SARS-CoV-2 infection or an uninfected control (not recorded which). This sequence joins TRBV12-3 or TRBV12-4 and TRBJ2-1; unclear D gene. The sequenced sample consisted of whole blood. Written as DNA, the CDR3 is TGTGCCAGCAGTTTGTCCTTTCAGTTCTTC. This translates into CASSLSFQFF.